The 24 T cell receptor beta chains in this list originate from one sample, sequenced in a study of blood T cell repertoires in COVID-19. TCRdb's copy holds only in-frame clones and misses some; the assay was immunoSEQ multiplex PCR. The table shows roughly 240,000 clones, with about 91% occurring only once. The sample was PBMCs or T cells enriched from blood (not recorded which). These TCRs come from a woman aged 40 to 50 with acute COVID-19.

This clone appeared a few times. This CDR3 is also generated by other DNA sequences in the sample. The chain employs TRBV18 and TRBJ2-5; D is unclear. V was pared by 3 bases and J by 2 bases, with 7 bases between. CDR1 and CDR2 (germline): KGHSH, LQKENI. This CDR3 is 13 amino acids long. CDR3 residues: CASSPRDQETQYF. The DNA for the CDR3 is TGTGCCAGCTCACCTCGCGATCAAGAGACCCAGTACTTC.

CDR3 nucleotide sequence: TGCGCCAGCAGCTTGGGGGCCCCGAATACTGAAGCTTTCTTT. Protein: CASSLGAPNTEAFF. The chain links TRBV5-1 to TRBJ1-1; D gene unclear. V was pared by 0 bases and J by 5 bases, with 11 bases between. CDR3 length: 14 amino acids. CDR1 is SGHRS, CDR2 YFSETQ, per germline.

This chain connects TRBV5-3 to TRBJ2-5; 8 bases fit TRBD1. TRBV5-3 carries the ORF label, with uncertain function. V lost 3 bases to trimming and J lost 6 bases; unmatched junction nucleotides: 4. The CDR3 length is 13 residues. DNA for the CDR3: TGTGCCAGAAGCTCAGGACAGGGAAAGACCCAGTACTTC. Translated: CARSSGQGKTQYF.

The genes are TRBV18 and TRBJ2-2; possibly TRBD1 for D (5 bases). The germline V gene has CDR1 KGHSH and CDR2 LQKENI. The CDR3 extends over 14 amino acids. Trimming took off 0 bases at V and 4 bases at J, with 6 bases between the two ends. In DNA, the CDR3 is TGTGCCAGCTCACCACCTCAGGGCACCGGGGAGCTGTTTTTT. Residues: CASSPPQGTGELFF.

The V call is TRBV12-3 or TRBV12-4, the J call TRBJ2-7; 10 bases map to TRBD1. The CDR3 covers 12 residues. The J segment lost 6 bases and the V segment lost 7 bases, leaving 3 bases of the junction unmatched. The CDR3 DNA sequence: TGTGCCAGCACCGACAGGGGGCCCGAGCAGTACTTC. Protein product: CASTDRGPEQYF.

This clone has a handful of counts. At one boundary the junction diverges from the germline segment, which might be a read error. The chain joins TRBV7-7 to TRBJ1-1; D unresolved. The CDR3 totals 12 residues. In germline, CDR1 is SSHAT, CDR2 FNYEAQ (reference sequence). DNA for the CDR3: TGTGCTAGCAGCTTGGCATACACTGAAGCTTTCTTT. Translating it yields CASSLAYTEAFF.

This chain connects TRBV9 to TRBJ1-2, with D unclear. The V end lost 0 bases, the J end lost 7 bases, and 16 bases lay between the germline ends. Germline-derived CDR1 and CDR2 are SGDLS and YYNGEE. The CDR3 is made up of 15 amino acids. The CDR3 loop reads CASSVGSGIGSGYTF. The DNA for the CDR3 is TGTGCCAGCAGCGTAGGTTCGGGGATTGGGAGTGGCTACACCTTC.

V is TRBV24-1 and J is TRBJ2-2; D is unclear. The germline V and J ends were trimmed by 4 bases and 1 base, with 9 bases remaining between them. The CDR3 runs 15 residues. Germline V CDR1 and CDR2: KGHDR, SFDVKD. The CDR3 protein is CATSDQTVNTGELFF. The DNA for the CDR3 is TGTGCCACCAGTGACCAGACTGTGAACACCGGGGAGCTGTTTTTT.

The CDR3 nucleotides read TGCGCCAGCAGCCAAGCAGGTCCTGGAACTGAAGCTTTCTTT. Its protein product is CASSQAGPGTEAFF. The V gene is TRBV5-1, the J gene TRBJ1-1; D remains ambiguous. Per the germline V gene, CDR1 is SGHRS and CDR2 is YFSETQ. Trimming shortened V by 4 bases and J by 5 bases, and 15 bases separated the two germline ends. The CDR3 is 14 residues long.

The chain recombines TRBV7-2 with TRBJ2-7; TRBD1 matches 7 bases. The CDR3 extends over 14 amino acids. J lost 0 bases, V lost 3 bases, and 2 bases had no gene match. Germline V lookup: CDR1 SGHTA, CDR2 FQGNSA. CDR3 coding DNA: TGTGCCAGCAGCTTCGGGGACAGCTCCTACGAGCAGTACTTC. This encodes CASSFGDSSYEQYF.

The chain links TRBV24-1 to TRBJ2-1; 14 nucleotides align to TRBD2. Germline V gene lookup returns CDR1 KGHDR and CDR2 SFDVKD. The CDR3 consists of 16 residues. Trimming took 4 bases from V and 8 from J; bases not matched to a gene: 6. CDR3 in amino acids: CATSDRGLAGAHEQFF. CDR3 in DNA: TGTGCCACCAGTGACCGGGGACTAGCGGGAGCCCATGAGCAGTTCTTC.

The chain links TRBV5-4 to TRBJ1-3; D gene ambiguous. Germline values: CDR1 SGHNT, CDR2 YYREEE (reference sequence). Trimming removed 3 bases at V and 0 bases at J, with 16 bases between. The CDR3 is 17 amino acids. The DNA of the CDR3 is TGTGCCAGCAGCTGGGCCCCCGGGATAGCCTCTGGAAACACCATATATTTT. This codes for CASSWAPGIASGNTIYF.

The chain couples TRBV4-3 to TRBJ2-3; 10 positions agree with TRBD2. The ends lost 2 bases at V and 2 bases at J; junction bases unmatched: 7. The CDR3 is 17 amino acids. Germline V CDR1 and CDR2: LGHNA, YSLEER. The CDR3 nucleotides read TGCGCCAGCAGCCAACAGACTAGCGGGCCTGTCACAGATACGCAGTATTTT. This encodes CASSQQTSGPVTDTQYF.

V usage is TRBV7-2 and J usage is TRBJ2-7; D ambiguous. V lost 5 bases to trimming and J lost 4 bases, with 18 bases between them. This CDR3 spans 15 amino acids. Germline CDR1 and CDR2: SGHTA and FQGNSA. CDR3 sequence reads: CASSPDSLVGYEQYF. The CDR3 DNA reads TGTGCCAGCAGCCCAGACTCATTAGTCGGGTACGAGCAGTACTTC.

The rearrangement uses TRBV4-2 and TRBJ2-1, with a possible D match to TRBD2 (6 bases). The CDR3 runs 15 residues. Trimming pared 4 bases from V and 4 bases from J, leaving 14 bases between. Germline-derived CDR1 and CDR2 are LGHNA and YNFKEQ. CDR3 in amino acids: CASSRTGDSYNEQFF. The CDR3 nucleotides read TGTGCCAGCAGCCGTACCGGGGACTCTTACAATGAGCAGTTCTTC.

The chain joins TRBV30 to TRBJ1-1; D not resolved. Germline CDR1 is GTSNPN and CDR2 is SVGIG (reference sequence). The CDR3 has 11 amino acids. The V end was cut by 0 bases, the J end by 11 bases, with 10 bases between. CDR3 loop: CAWSVGPRAFF. The CDR3 region has the DNA TGTGCCTGGAGTGTTGGCCCGAGGGCTTTCTTT. The full variable domain, completed using reference TRBV30 and TRBJ1-1, is SQTIHQWPATLVQPVGSPLSLECTVEGTSNPNLYWYRQAAGRGLQLLFYSVGIGQISSEVPQNLSASRPQDRQFILSSKKLLLSDSGFYLCAWSVGPRAFFGQGTRLTVV.

The chain has TRBV30 and TRBJ1-1; maybe TRBD1 (5 bases). The CDR3 loop spans 11 amino acids. The germline V gene has CDR1 GTSNPN and CDR2 SVGIG (reference sequence). V lost 2 bases and J 12 bases, leaving 13 bases between the germline ends. CDR3 nucleotides: TGTGCCTGGAGTCAGGGTCCGCTCCCTTTCTTT. It is translated as CAWSQGPLPFF. Drawing the rest from reference TRBV30 and TRBJ1-1, the complete variable domain is SQTIHQWPATLVQPVGSPLSLECTVEGTSNPNLYWYRQAAGRGLQLLFYSVGIGQISSEVPQNLSASRPQDRQFILSSKKLLLSDSGFYLCAWSQGPLPFFGQGTRLTVV.

The sample holds a few counts of this clone. This chain joins TRBV7-2 and TRBJ2-2; TRBD1 might be the D (5 bases). Germline V gives CDR1 SGHTA, CDR2 FQGNSA. V was shortened by 1 base and J by 5 bases, with 11 bases between the two germline ends. The CDR3 loop spans 15 amino acids. CDR3 coding DNA: TGTGCCAGCAGCTTAGACGGACATAGGACCGGGGAGCTGTTTTTT. Protein sequence: CASSLDGHRTGELFF.

This chain links TRBV6-5 with TRBJ1-1; 9 bases map to TRBD1. Trimming at V came to 7 bases and at J to 0 bases, leaving 3 bases not matched to a gene. This CDR3 region has 14 residues. The germline gives CDR1 MNHEY, CDR2 SVGAGI. The DNA for the CDR3 is TGTGCCAGCAAGAGGACAGGGGTGAACACTGAAGCTTTCTTT. It yields the protein CASKRTGVNTEAFF.

This clone was recorded once. This rearrangement joins TRBV7-2 to TRBJ2-2; 12 nucleotides agree with TRBD2. In germline, CDR1 is SGHTA, CDR2 FQGNSA. The CDR3 is made up of 16 amino acids. V lost 4 bases, J lost 4 bases, and 4 bases stayed unmatched. The CDR3 protein is CASSSRLAGVTGELFF. CDR3 DNA sequence: TGTGCCAGCAGCTCAAGACTAGCGGGGGTCACCGGGGAGCTGTTTTTT. Looking up the rest from reference TRBV7-2 and TRBJ2-2 gives the full variable domain: GAGVSQSPSNKVTEKGKDVELRCDPISGHTALYWYRQSLGQGLEFLIYFQGNSAPDKSGLPSDRFSAERTGGSVSTLTIQRTQQEDSAVYLCASSSRLAGVTGELFFGEGSRLTVL.

The chain carries TRBV6-2 or TRBV6-3 and TRBJ2-3; TRBD2 matches 7 bases. J was trimmed by 2 bases and V by 2 bases; bases with no gene match: 10. CDR1 and CDR2 (germline): MNHEY, SVGEGT. The CDR3 is 17 amino acids. CDR3 sequence: CASSYGLAARNTDTQYF. CDR3 bases: TGTGCCAGCAGTTACGGGCTAGCGGCACGTAACACAGATACGCAGTATTTT.

The count of this clone is one. The rearrangement uses TRBV3-1 (or the pseudogene TRBV3-2) and TRBJ1-1; 7 bases are a match to TRBD1. This CDR3 is built from 14 residues. Germline assignment: CDR1 LGHDT and CDR2 YNNKEL (reference sequence). J gave up 10 bases and V 4 bases, and 12 bases lay outside the gene matches. The DNA of the CDR3 is TGTGCCAGCAGCCGGCTCGGGACAGCTGTGGGAGCTTTCTTT. Amino acids: CASSRLGTAVGAFF.

The chain is built from TRBV21-1 and TRBJ1-2. TRBV21-1 is given as a pseudogene. The CDR3 extends over 15 amino acids. CDR3 sequence (DNA): TGTGCCAGCAGCAAAGAGCGGGGGGCAGTGAGTGGCTACACCTTC. This codes for CASSKERGAVSGYTF.

The chain uses TRBV5-1 and TRBJ1-2; TRBD1 matches at 9 bases. The CDR3 spans 15 residues. Germline trimming cut 4 bases from V and 9 bases from J; bases unmatched to any gene: 13. The germline V gene has CDR1 SGHRS and CDR2 YFSETQ. CDR3 in DNA: TGCGCCAGCAGCCCGAGTAGGGGACAGGGTAGAAGCTACACCTTC. Translating gives CASSPSRGQGRSYTF.